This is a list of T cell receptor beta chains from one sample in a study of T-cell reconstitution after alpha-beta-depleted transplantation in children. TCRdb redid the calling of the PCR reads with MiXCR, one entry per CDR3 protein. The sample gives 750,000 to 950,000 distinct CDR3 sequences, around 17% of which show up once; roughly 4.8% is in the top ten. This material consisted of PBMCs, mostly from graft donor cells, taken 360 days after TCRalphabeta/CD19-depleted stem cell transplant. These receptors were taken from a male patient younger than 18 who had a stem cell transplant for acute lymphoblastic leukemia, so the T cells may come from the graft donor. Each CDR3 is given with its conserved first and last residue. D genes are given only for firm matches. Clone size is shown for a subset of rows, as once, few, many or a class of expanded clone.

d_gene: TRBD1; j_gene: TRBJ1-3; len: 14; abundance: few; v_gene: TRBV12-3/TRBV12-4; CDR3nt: TGTGCCAGCAGCGTCGGGACAGCTGGAAACACCATATATTTT; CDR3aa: CASSVGTAGNTIYF
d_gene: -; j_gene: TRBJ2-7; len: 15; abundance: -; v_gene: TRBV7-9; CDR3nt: TGTGCCAGCAGCCCCCAGGGACGGAACTCCTACGAGCAGTACTTC; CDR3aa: CASSPQGRNSYEQYF
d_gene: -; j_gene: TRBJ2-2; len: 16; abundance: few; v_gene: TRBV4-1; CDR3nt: TGCGCCAGCAGATCGTATAGGCGGGCGAACACCGGGGAGCTGTTTTTT; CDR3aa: CASRSYRRANTGELFF
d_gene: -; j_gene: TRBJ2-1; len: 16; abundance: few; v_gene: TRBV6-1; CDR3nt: TGTGCCAGCAGTGAAGACTTCAGGGTAGGCCACAATGAGCAGTTCTTC; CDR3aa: CASSEDFRVGHNEQFF
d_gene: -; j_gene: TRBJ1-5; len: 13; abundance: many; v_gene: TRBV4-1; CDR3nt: TGCGCCAGCAGCCATTCAGGGGATCAGCCCCAGCATTTT; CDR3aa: CASSHSGDQPQHF
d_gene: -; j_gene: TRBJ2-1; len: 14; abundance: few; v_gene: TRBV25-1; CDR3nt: TGTGCCAGCAGTGAATTAACCGCGAGCAATGAGCAGTTCTTC; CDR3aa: CASSELTASNEQFF
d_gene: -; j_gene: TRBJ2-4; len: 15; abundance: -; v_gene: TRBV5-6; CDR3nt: TGTGCCAGCAGCTTGGGGGGAGAAGGCAAAAACATTCAGTACTTC; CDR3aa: CASSLGGEGKNIQYF
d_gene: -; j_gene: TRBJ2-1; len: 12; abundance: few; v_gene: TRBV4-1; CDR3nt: TGCGCCAGCAGCCAAGTTCGGGGCACCCAGTTCTTC; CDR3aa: CASSQVRGTQFF
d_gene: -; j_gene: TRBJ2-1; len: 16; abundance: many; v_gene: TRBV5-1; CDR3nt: TGCGCCAGCAGCTTTCCTCGGGTTAGCTCCTACAATGAGCAGTTCTTC; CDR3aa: CASSFPRVSSYNEQFF
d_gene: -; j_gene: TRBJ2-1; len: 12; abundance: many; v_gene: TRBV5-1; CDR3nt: TGCGCCAGCAGCTTGGAGCTAGTCGAGCAGTTCTTC; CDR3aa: CASSLELVEQFF
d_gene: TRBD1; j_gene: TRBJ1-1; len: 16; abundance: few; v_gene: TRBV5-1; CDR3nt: TGCGCCAGCAGCTTAAAGTTTCAGGGGGCCTACACTGAAGCTTTCTTT; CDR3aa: CASSLKFQGAYTEAFF
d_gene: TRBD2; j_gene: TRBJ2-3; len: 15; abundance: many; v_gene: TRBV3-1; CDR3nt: TGTGCCAGCTCCACGGCCAGCGGGAGGCTGGATACGCAGTATTTT; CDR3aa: CASSTASGRLDTQYF
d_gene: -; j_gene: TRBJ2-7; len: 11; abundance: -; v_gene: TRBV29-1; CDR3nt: TGCAGCGTTTCCTACTCCTACGAGCAGTACTTC; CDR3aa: CSVSYSYEQYF
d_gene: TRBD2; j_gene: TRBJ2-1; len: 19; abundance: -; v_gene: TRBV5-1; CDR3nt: TGCGCCAGCAGCACTAGGTCTATTTCCGGGACTAGCGGGATCAGTGAGCAGTTCTTC; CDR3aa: CASSTRSISGTSGISEQFF
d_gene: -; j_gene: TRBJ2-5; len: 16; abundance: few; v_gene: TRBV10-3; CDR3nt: TGTGCCACCGGCAGGGACCGCCCTTCGGGTGGGGAGACCCAGTACTTC; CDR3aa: CATGRDRPSGGETQYF
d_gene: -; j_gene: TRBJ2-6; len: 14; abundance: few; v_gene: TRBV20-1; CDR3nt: TGCAGTGCTAGATACATCTCTGGGGCCAACGTCCTGACTTTC; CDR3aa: CSARYISGANVLTF